This TCR beta chain stems from a study of shared clonotypes between healthy human individuals. The ends lost 1 base at V and 5 bases at J; junction bases unmatched: 4. CDR1 SGHAT and CDR2 FQNNGV come from the germline V gene. The CDR3 consists of 15 residues. Each cell subset's genomic DNA was divided evenly among several immunoSEQ plates. Assay used: immunoSEQ multiplex PCR; TCRdb lists only in-frame clones, some missing. The table records fewer than 400,000 clones, around 74% of them present only once. Study-wide points: Estimated clonotype richness was generally higher in naive than memory subsets. Rarefaction analysis demonstrated incomplete sorted-subset sequencing notwithstanding large depth.

A note on this clone: Its antigen is as yet unknown.

The clonotype originates from a man aged 25-45 years in good health. Material: memory CD4+ T cells sorted from blood. Subset here: CD45RA-negative fraction. The V and J genes are TRBV11-2 and TRBJ2-5, with 10 positions matching TRBD1. CDR3 sequence (DNA): TGTGCCAGCAGCTTAGGGGGGACAGGGGACGAGACCCAGTACTTC. Its translation: CASSLGGTGDETQYF.